The clone carrying this T cell receptor (beta chain) was observed a handful of times. Together with a sample-barcoded 5' primer, a J-beta primer mix was included in a second PCR lasting roughly 6 to 12 cycles. MiXCR was run by TCRdb on the 5' RACE reads, yielding one entry per CDR3 protein. Here the sample spans about 970,000 distinct CDR3 sequences, roughly 47% being singletons. These data originate in a study of blood T cells in healthy people across ages. CDR1 and CDR2 from the germline V gene are LGHDT and YNNKEL (reference sequence). The CDR3 runs 12 residues. Trimming took 1 base from V and 6 from J, leaving 7 bases between them. Each sample gave at least 6.5 million isolated PBMCs. Total RNA was isolated from each sample in quantities of at least 5.5 micrograms.

The chain is built from TRBV3-1 and TRBJ2-7; D gene uncertain. Material: blood. This clonotype originated in a woman aged 60-70 years in good health. In DNA, the CDR3 is TGTGCCAGCAGCCAAGGCCCTCGCGAGCAGTACTTC. Its translation: CASSQGPREQYF.